A selection of T cell receptor beta chains follows, all from one sample in a study of T cells in Graves' hyperthyroidism and ophthalmopathy. TCRdb re-analysed the multiplex PCR reads in MiXCR, keeping a single row per CDR3 protein. The table includes about 620,000 distinct CDR3 sequences, 16% detected once. Sequencing was carried out using blood. These receptors came from a woman between 25 and 40 years old with Graves' hyperthyroidism. CDR3s include the opening cysteine and the closing phenylalanine or tryptophan. The order of the fields is V gene, J gene, CDR3 protein.

v_gene: TRBV12-3/TRBV12-4
j_gene: TRBJ1-2
CDR3aa: CASSLARTGGNYGYTF

v_gene: TRBV7-9
j_gene: TRBJ2-5
CDR3aa: CASSQPPEGRRDF

v_gene: TRBV12-3/TRBV12-4
j_gene: TRBJ2-7
CDR3aa: CASSLFRTGGISPEQYF

v_gene: TRBV20-1
j_gene: TRBJ2-3
CDR3aa: CSARDHGRASDTQYF

v_gene: TRBV2
j_gene: TRBJ2-1
CDR3aa: CASMLGTGGDEQFF

v_gene: TRBV28
j_gene: TRBJ2-3
CDR3aa: CASSSPGATGGFTDTQYF

v_gene: TRBV28
j_gene: TRBJ1-4
CDR3aa: CASSWLIRNEKLFF

v_gene: TRBV29-1
j_gene: TRBJ1-4
CDR3aa: CSVGQGGEKLFF

v_gene: TRBV5-1
j_gene: TRBJ2-7
CDR3aa: CASSLGQGAASYEQYF

v_gene: TRBV4-1
j_gene: TRBJ2-3
CDR3aa: CASSQDFGSNTDTQYF

v_gene: TRBV5-1
j_gene: TRBJ2-1
CDR3aa: CASSPDHLAGEQFF

v_gene: TRBV20-1
j_gene: TRBJ1-5
CDR3aa: CSAREGQRNQPQHF

v_gene: TRBV7-6
j_gene: TRBJ2-1
CDR3aa: CASSRTSGTNNEQFF

v_gene: TRBV15
j_gene: TRBJ2-7
CDR3aa: CATSTRALYVEQYF

v_gene: TRBV20-1
j_gene: TRBJ2-3
CDR3aa: CSARGLDTQYF

v_gene: TRBV2
j_gene: TRBJ1-5
CDR3aa: CASSESAGYWQPQHF

v_gene: TRBV2
j_gene: TRBJ2-3
CDR3aa: CASRMTSGQMADTQYF

v_gene: TRBV27
j_gene: TRBJ2-1
CDR3aa: CASSLEALAGPSNEQFF

v_gene: TRBV19
j_gene: TRBJ1-5
CDR3aa: CASSIQGPSNQPQHF

v_gene: TRBV2
j_gene: TRBJ2-2
CDR3aa: CASAPGGASIAGELFF

v_gene: TRBV28
j_gene: TRBJ2-3
CDR3aa: CASRIRYSDTQYF

v_gene: TRBV19
j_gene: TRBJ1-1
CDR3aa: CATTRKRSTEAFF

v_gene: TRBV12-3/TRBV12-4
j_gene: TRBJ2-3
CDR3aa: CASSFSGGSTDTQYF

v_gene: TRBV6-1
j_gene: TRBJ1-2
CDR3aa: CASSATGSGGGYTF

v_gene: TRBV20-1
j_gene: TRBJ2-1
CDR3aa: CSAISTSGSRGQFF

v_gene: TRBV28
j_gene: TRBJ2-7
CDR3aa: CASNGGGVGGLYEQYF

v_gene: TRBV19
j_gene: TRBJ2-3
CDR3aa: CASSKSVVPDTQYF

v_gene: TRBV11-2
j_gene: TRBJ2-1
CDR3aa: CASSSFRRRDYNEQFF

v_gene: TRBV6-6
j_gene: TRBJ2-5
CDR3aa: CASSYAEETQYF

v_gene: TRBV6-9
j_gene: TRBJ1-6
CDR3aa: CASSYDRGGSSPLHF

v_gene: TRBV5-1
j_gene: TRBJ2-5
CDR3aa: CASTRTGSYQETQYF

v_gene: TRBV27
j_gene: TRBJ2-3
CDR3aa: CASGKWDRGTDTQYF

v_gene: TRBV5-1
j_gene: TRBJ1-2
CDR3aa: CASSEQGIDVYGYTF

v_gene: TRBV11-2
j_gene: TRBJ1-3
CDR3aa: CASSLGRESGGNTIYF

v_gene: TRBV30
j_gene: TRBJ1-1
CDR3aa: CAWSGRGQPEAFF

v_gene: TRBV19
j_gene: TRBJ2-5
CDR3aa: CASSRTGGREETQYF

v_gene: TRBV18
j_gene: TRBJ1-1
CDR3aa: CASSRDAKNTEAFF

v_gene: TRBV19
j_gene: TRBJ1-2
CDR3aa: CASRRRTGSGVYGYTF

v_gene: TRBV13
j_gene: TRBJ2-1
CDR3aa: CASSVELSYNEQFF

v_gene: TRBV20-1
j_gene: TRBJ2-3
CDR3aa: CSASGVGTSTDTQYF

v_gene: TRBV28
j_gene: TRBJ1-6
CDR3aa: CASSTVRDSSYNSPLHF

v_gene: TRBV18
j_gene: TRBJ2-7
CDR3aa: CASSPQGTTSGYEQYF

v_gene: TRBV27
j_gene: TRBJ2-1
CDR3aa: CASRKGGINEQFF